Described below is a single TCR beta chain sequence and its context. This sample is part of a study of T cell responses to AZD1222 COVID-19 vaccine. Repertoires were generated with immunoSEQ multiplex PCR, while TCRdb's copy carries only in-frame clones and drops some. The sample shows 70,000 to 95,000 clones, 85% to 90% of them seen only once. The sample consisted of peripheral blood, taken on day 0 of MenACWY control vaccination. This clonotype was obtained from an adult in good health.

The CDR3 coding sequence is TGCGCCAGCAGCCCACGGTTGACAGGGTCCTATGGCTACACCTTC. Translation gives CASSPRLTGSYGYTF. The V gene is TRBV5-1, the J gene TRBJ1-2; TRBD1 matches 7 bases. The CDR3 has 15 residues. Germline-derived CDR1 and CDR2 are SGHRS and YFSETQ. Unmatched junction bases numbered 10, after V lost 4 bases and J lost 4 bases.